Listed here are 26 T cell receptor beta chains from one sample, sequenced in a study of blood T cell repertoires in COVID-19. Here immunoSEQ multiplex PCR was the method, and the copy in TCRdb shows in-frame clones only, minus some. This table holds 250,000 to 350,000 clones, approximately 84% found once. Sequenced input: peripheral blood. Every receptor here comes from a person aged 70 to 80 with COVID-19, enrolled during active disease.

The V call is TRBV6-5, the J call TRBJ1-1; D is uncertain. Deletions cut 7 bases from V and 4 bases from J, with 16 bases between. Per the germline V gene, CDR1 is MNHEY and CDR2 is SVGAGI. This CDR3 comprises 14 residues. CDR3 coding DNA: TGTGCCAGCAAGAGACCGGGTGAGGGCACTGAAGCTTTCTTT. Protein product: CASKRPGEGTEAFF.

This chain links TRBV6-5 with TRBJ1-6, with a possible D match to TRBD1 (5 bases). The V end lost 10 bases, the J end lost 9 bases, and 13 bases lay between the germline ends. Germline lookup yields CDR1 MNHEY and CDR2 SVGAGI. The CDR3 is made up of 12 amino acids. The CDR3 reads CATGGYASPLHF. The CDR3 nucleotides are TGTGCCACGGGGGGGTATGCTTCACCCCTCCACTTT.

The V gene is TRBV30, the J gene TRBJ1-3; TRBD1 matches at 12 bases. The V and J ends lost 1 base and 4 bases, in that order; junction bases with no gene match: 2. Looked up from germline, CDR1 is GTSNPN and CDR2 is SVGIG (reference sequence). There are 15 residues in the CDR3. In nucleotides, the CDR3 is TGTGCCTGGAGTGGGGACAGGGGGCCGGGAAACACCATATATTTT. It translates to CAWSGDRGPGNTIYF.

This clone was seen just once. The gene calls are TRBV12-5 and TRBJ1-3, with a weak D call TRBD1 (5 bases). The CDR3 is made up of 19 amino acids. V was trimmed by 0 bases and J by 0 bases, leaving 18 bases between them. Germline V gene sequence: CDR1 LGHNT, CDR2 FRNRAP. The CDR3 DNA sequence: TGTGCTAGTGGTTTGGTACTCGAGGGGACTGGGCTCTCTGGAAACACCATATATTTT. Its protein is CASGLVLEGTGLSGNTIYF. Supplemented by reference TRBV12-5 and TRBJ1-3, the full variable domain reads DARVTQTPRHKVTEMGQEVTMRCQPILGHNTVFWYRQTMMQGLELLAYFRNRAPLDDSGMPKDRFSAEMPDATLATLKIQPSEPRDSAVYFCASGLVLEGTGLSGNTIYFGEGSWLTVV.

The chain is built from TRBV10-3 and TRBJ2-3, with 8 positions matching TRBD1. CDR1 is ENHRY and CDR2 is SYGVKD in the germline V gene. The CDR3 is 19 residues long. With V trimmed by 4 bases and J by 2 bases, 17 bases remained unmatched. The DNA of the CDR3 is TGTGCCATCAGTGGAGGGCCCGGACAGGGCGGAGGGGTCACAGATACGCAGTATTTT. Amino acids: CAISGGPGQGGGVTDTQYF.

This rearrangement joins TRBV10-3 to TRBJ2-1, with 10 bases lining up with TRBD2. With 4 bases clipped from V and 1 base from J, the junction kept 4 bases outside the gene matches. The CDR3 runs 16 residues. Germline V lookup: CDR1 ENHRY, CDR2 SYGVKD. CDR3 sequence reads: CAISGQREGSYNEQFF. Here the CDR3 DNA reads TGTGCCATCAGTGGGCAGCGGGAGGGTTCCTACAATGAGCAGTTCTTC.

About this clone itself: The identical CDR3 is also encoded by other nucleotide sequences in the sample. This chain uses TRBV28 with TRBJ1-5; possibly TRBD1 for D (6 bases). CDR1 and CDR2 from the germline V gene are MDHEN and SYDVKM. The CDR3 runs to 16 residues. The V and J ends lost 0 bases and 4 bases respectively, with 13 bases between them. CDR3 residues: CASSLWRQDRNQPQHF. CDR3 DNA sequence: TGTGCCAGCAGTTTATGGCGACAGGATAGGAATCAGCCCCAGCATTTT.

The rearrangement links TRBV12-3 or TRBV12-4 to TRBJ1-6; D is unresolved. The CDR3 runs 13 residues. Between the trimmed V and J ends, which lost 6 bases and 10 bases, there was a span of 13 bases. The CDR3: CASSLRPGSPLHF. The CDR3, as DNA: TGTGCCAGCAGCCTCCGCCCGGGGTCACCCCTCCACTTT.

This clone was found once. The rearrangement joins TRBV28 to TRBJ2-1, with 14 nucleotides matching TRBD2. The J segment lost 5 bases and the V segment lost 6 bases, leaving 9 bases of the junction unmatched. The CDR3 has 17 amino acids. CDR1 and CDR2 (germline): MDHEN, SYDVKM. DNA for the CDR3: TGTGCCAGCAGCCATAGACTAGCGGGAGGGCCCGACAATGAGCAGTTCTTC. It codes for CASSHRLAGGPDNEQFF. The full variable domain, its missing parts supplied by reference TRBV28 and TRBJ2-1, is DVKVTQSSRYLVKRTGEKVFLECVQDMDHENMFWYRQDPGLGLRLIYFSYDVKMKEKGDIPEGYSVSREKKERFSLILESASTNQTSMYLCASSHRLAGGPDNEQFFGPGTRLTVL.

The chain has TRBV6-6 and TRBJ1-2, with D possibly matching TRBD1 (5 bases). Per germline, CDR1 MNHNY and CDR2 SVGAGI (reference sequence). The CDR3 covers 14 residues. V gave up 2 bases and J gave up 7 bases, with 14 bases separating them. As DNA, the CDR3 is TGTGCCAGCAGTTACGCAGGGAACCTTTTTGGCTACACCTTC. This sequence encodes CASSYAGNLFGYTF.

The table lists this clone with many counts. This rearrangement joins TRBV25-1 to TRBJ2-7; a weak D match, TRBD2 (5 bases). V lost 5 bases to trimming and J lost 7 bases, with 9 bases between them. Germline V CDR1 and CDR2: MGHDK, SYGVNS. The CDR3 is 11 amino acids. The CDR3 here is CASSLSGEQYF. The CDR3 DNA reads TGTGCCAGCAGTTTATCGGGGGAGCAGTACTTC.

The chain couples TRBV7-2 to TRBJ1-2; 7 bases agree with TRBD1. CDR3 length equals 15 residues. J was trimmed by 6 bases and V by 1 base; bases with no gene match: 8. The germline V gene has CDR1 SGHTA and CDR2 FQGNSA. The CDR3 sequence: CASSLEGAGRHGYTF. The CDR3 DNA reads as TGTGCCAGCAGCTTAGAGGGGGCAGGGAGGCATGGCTACACCTTC.

The gene calls are TRBV21-1 and TRBJ1-4. TRBV21-1 corresponds to a pseudogene. The CDR3 is 19 residues long. The CDR3 DNA reads TGTGCCAGCAGCAAAGAAGCGGGGTATATTTGGTGTTGTAATGAAAAACTGTTTTTT. Protein sequence: CASSKEAGYIWCCNEKLFF.

V and J are TRBV28 and TRBJ1-5, with 9 nucleotides matching TRBD1. The CDR3 consists of 15 residues. The ends lost 1 base at V and 6 bases at J; junction bases unmatched: 4. The germline CDR1 and CDR2 sequences are MDHEN and SYDVKM. CDR3 bases: TGTGCCAGCAGTTTATCCGGGACAGGGAGTCAGCCCCAGCATTTT. The encoded protein is CASSLSGTGSQPQHF. Variable domain in full (rest from reference TRBV28 and TRBJ1-5): DVKVTQSSRYLVKRTGEKVFLECVQDMDHENMFWYRQDPGLGLRLIYFSYDVKMKEKGDIPEGYSVSREKKERFSLILESASTNQTSMYLCASSLSGTGSQPQHFGDGTRLSIL.

The chain has TRBV10-3 and TRBJ2-7; 7 bases match TRBD1. CDR1 is ENHRY, CDR2 SYGVKD, per germline. The CDR3 has 14 amino acids. Losses at the gene ends were 5 bases for V and 3 bases for J; bases not matched to a gene: 7. The CDR3 protein is CAISSARDSYEQYF. Here the CDR3 DNA reads TGTGCCATCAGTTCCGCCAGGGACAGCTACGAGCAGTACTTC.

This rearrangement joins TRBV19 to TRBJ2-3; D perhaps matches TRBD2 (6 bases). Germline V gene lookup returns CDR1 LNHDA and CDR2 SQIVND (reference sequence). V was trimmed by 7 bases and J by 3 bases, leaving 14 bases between them. The CDR3 length is 14 residues. This chain's CDR3 is CASNFGTSTDTQYF. CDR3 in DNA: TGTGCCAGTAACTTCGGGACTTCGACAGATACGCAGTATTTT.

This clone came up a few times. The V gene is TRBV10-1, the J gene TRBJ2-1, with 10 bases that match TRBD2. This CDR3 is built from 16 residues. The germline V gene encodes CDR1 WNHNN and CDR2 SYGVQD (reference sequence). With 1 base clipped from V and 6 bases from J, the junction kept 6 bases outside the gene matches. Written as DNA, the CDR3 is TGCGCCAGCAGTGAGTACCCTAGCGGGGGCCCCAATGAGCAGTTCTTC. As protein: CASSEYPSGGPNEQFF.

This chain links TRBV5-6 with TRBJ2-1, with TRBD2 as a possible D gene (6 bases). V was shortened by 4 bases and J by 4 bases, with 21 bases between the two germline ends. CDR3 size: 17 residues. Germline V gives CDR1 SGHDT, CDR2 YYEEEE. CDR3 nucleotide sequence: TGTGCCAGCAGCCCTCTGGTGGCCAGCGGGCTGTACAATGAGCAGTTCTTC. Translation: CASSPLVASGLYNEQFF. The full variable domain, completed using reference TRBV5-6 and TRBJ2-1, is DAGVTQSPTHLIKTRGQQVTLRCSPKSGHDTVSWYQQALGQGPQFIFQYYEEEERQRGNFPDRFSGHQFPNYSSELNVNALLLGDSALYLCASSPLVASGLYNEQFFGPGTRLTVL.

The chain joins TRBV5-4 to TRBJ1-4; TRBD1 is a possible D gene (6 bases). CDR3 length equals 14 residues. With 2 bases removed from V and 7 bases from J, the gap between germline ends came to 12 bases. Looked up from germline, CDR1 is SGHNT and CDR2 is YYREEE (reference sequence). This chain's CDR3 is CASSLRGGSEKLFF. In DNA form, the CDR3 reads TGTGCCAGCAGCTTAAGGGGGGGATCTGAAAAACTGTTTTTT.

The chain has TRBV27 and TRBJ2-7, with TRBD1 as a possible D gene (5 bases). This CDR3 region has 15 residues. Germline CDR1 is MNHEY and CDR2 is SMNVEV (reference sequence). Trimming left V 6 bases short and J 1 base short, with 16 bases between. The CDR3, as DNA: TGTGCCAGCAGATCTATCGCCAAGGGGTCCTACGAGCAGTACTTC. It translates to CASRSIAKGSYEQYF.

The V and J genes are TRBV18 and TRBJ1-3, with D maybe TRBD1 (5 bases). CDR1 KGHSH and CDR2 LQKENI come from the germline V gene. The CDR3 loop spans 16 amino acids. V lost 3 bases and J 0 bases, leaving 12 bases between the germline ends. CDR3 in amino acids: CASSPLTDSSGNTIYF. DNA for the CDR3: TGTGCCAGCTCACCTCTGACTGACAGCTCTGGAAACACCATATATTTT. The entire variable domain, with the rest obtained from reference TRBV18 and TRBJ1-3, is as follows: NAGVMQNPRHLVRRRGQEARLRCSPMKGHSHVYWYRQLPEEGLKFMVYLQKENIIDESGMPKERFSAEFPKEGPSILRIQQVVRGDSAAYFCASSPLTDSSGNTIYFGEGSWLTVV.

In DNA, the CDR3 is TGTGCCACCAGCAGAGAAGCGAGCAATCAGCCCCAGCATTTT. Translated, it gives CATSREASNQPQHF. The chain has TRBV15 and TRBJ1-5; D not resolved. Germline CDR1 LNHNV, CDR2 YYDKDF (reference sequence). Trimming removed 0 bases at V and 1 base at J, with 4 bases between. The CDR3 sequence is 14 residues long.

V usage is TRBV24-1 and J usage is TRBJ2-3; TRBD2 matches 12 bases. The CDR3 runs to 17 residues. Germline trimming cut 4 bases from V and 4 bases from J; bases unmatched to any gene: 8. In germline, CDR1 is KGHDR, CDR2 SFDVKD. The CDR3 DNA sequence: TGTGCCACCAGTGACACTCTAGCGGGGGGGCCGGCAGATACGCAGTATTTT. Encoded protein: CATSDTLAGGPADTQYF.

The genes are TRBV3-1 (or the pseudogene TRBV3-2) and TRBJ2-3; the match to TRBD2 covers 7 bases. The CDR3 sequence is 15 residues long. CDR1 is LGHDT, CDR2 YNNKEL, per germline (reference sequence). V lost 5 bases and J lost 1; bases outside the gene matches: 6. The CDR3 nucleotides read TGTGCCAGCAGCTCACACAGCGGGGGCACAGATACGCAGTATTTT. The encoded protein is CASSSHSGGTDTQYF.

In nucleotides, the CDR3 is TGCGCCAGCAGTCACGTACAGGGGGCCACCGGGGAGCTGTTTTTT. Translation: CASSHVQGATGELFF. The chain is built from TRBV23-1 and TRBJ2-2; the match to TRBD1 covers 9 bases. TRBV23-1 is an ORF, with its function uncertain. V lost 3 bases, J lost 4 bases, and 3 bases stayed unmatched. CDR3 length: 15 residues.

The chain joins TRBV7-9 to TRBJ1-1; 8 positions agree with TRBD1. J lost 6 bases, V lost 0 bases, and 3 bases had no gene match. CDR1 and CDR2 (germline): SEHNR, FQNEAQ (reference sequence). This CDR3 region has 14 residues. The CDR3 sequence: CASSLAGQAAEAFF. The CDR3 DNA reads as TGTGCCAGCAGCTTAGCGGGACAGGCCGCTGAAGCTTTCTTT.